This T cell receptor beta chain is drawn from a study of T-cell memory formation after mild COVID-19. Per the germline V gene, CDR1 is SGHTA and CDR2 is FQGNSA. Germline trimming cut 4 bases from V and 10 bases from J; bases unmatched to any gene: 7. The CDR3 totals 14 residues. This clonotype has ten or more counts. Its target is not known. Broader study findings: Among CD4+ contracting clones, most were CM and EM, and CD8+ ones EMRA. Confirmation was lacking for SARS-CoV-2 specificity of second-wave clones that peaked on day 37. Balance between CD4 and CD8 was seen in clones contracting day 15 to 85, and a CD4+ lean was seen in later expanders.

Each CDR3 protein is one row after TCRdb ran MiXCR on the 5' RACE reads. The table has around 430,000 distinct CDR3 sequences, roughly 15% seen once; the top ten hold roughly 21%. Sequencing used PBMCs or a T cell subset sorted from them (not recorded which). The chain is built from TRBV7-2 and TRBJ1-6; TRBD1 matches 7 bases. This TCR was recovered from a man between 18 and 29 years old who had mild COVID-19 (a few samples of this study predate the infection). Cell type and time point are not known. The CDR3 loop reads CASSSRQGQSPLHF. The CDR3 DNA follows: TGTGCCAGCAGCTCCCGACAGGGACAATCACCCCTCCACTTT. The full variable domain, its missing parts supplied by reference TRBV7-2 and TRBJ1-6, is GAGVSQSPSNKVTEKGKDVELRCDPISGHTALYWYRQSLGQGLEFLIYFQGNSAPDKSGLPSDRFSAERTGGSVSTLTIQRTQQEDSAVYLCASSSRQGQSPLHFGNGTRLTVT.